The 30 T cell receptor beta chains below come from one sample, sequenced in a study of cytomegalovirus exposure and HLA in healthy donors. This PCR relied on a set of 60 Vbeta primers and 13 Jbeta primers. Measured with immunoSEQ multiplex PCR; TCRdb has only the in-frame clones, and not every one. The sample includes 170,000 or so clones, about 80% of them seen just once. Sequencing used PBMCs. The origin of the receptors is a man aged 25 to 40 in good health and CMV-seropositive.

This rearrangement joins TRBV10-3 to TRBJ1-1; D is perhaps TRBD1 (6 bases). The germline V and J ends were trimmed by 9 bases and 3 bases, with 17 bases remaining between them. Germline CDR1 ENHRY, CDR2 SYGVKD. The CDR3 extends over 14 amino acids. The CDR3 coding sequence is TGTGCCATTTGGGACACCCTATCGCACACTGAAGCTTTCTTT. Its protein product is CAIWDTLSHTEAFF.

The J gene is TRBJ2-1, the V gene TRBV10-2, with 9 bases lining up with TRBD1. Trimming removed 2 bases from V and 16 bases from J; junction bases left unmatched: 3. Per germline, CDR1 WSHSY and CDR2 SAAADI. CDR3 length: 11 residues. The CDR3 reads CASSERTGEFF. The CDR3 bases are TGCGCCAGCAGTGAGCGGACAGGGGAATTCTTC.

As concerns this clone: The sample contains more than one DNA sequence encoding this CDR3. CDR3 nucleotide sequence: TGCGCCAGCAGCTTGGGAGCGGGGGGCCGGAACGAGCAGTACTTC. Protein sequence: CASSLGAGGRNEQYF. The chain is built from TRBV5-1 and TRBJ2-7, with 9 bases lining up with TRBD2. Trimming cost V 0 bases and J 5 bases; bases outside gene matches: 6. The CDR3 sequence is 15 residues long. Looked up from germline, CDR1 is SGHRS and CDR2 is YFSETQ.

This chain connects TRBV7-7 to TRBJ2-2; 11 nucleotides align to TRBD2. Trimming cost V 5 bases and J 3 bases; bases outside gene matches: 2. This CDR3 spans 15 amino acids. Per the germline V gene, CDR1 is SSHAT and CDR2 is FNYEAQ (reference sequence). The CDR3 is CASSTSGGDTGELFF. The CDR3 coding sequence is TGTGCCAGCAGCACTAGCGGGGGCGACACCGGGGAGCTGTTTTTT. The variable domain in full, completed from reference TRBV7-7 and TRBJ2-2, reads GAGVSQSPRYKVTKRGQDVTLRCDPISSHATLYWYQQALGQGPEFLTYFNYEAQPDKSGLPSDRFSAERPEGSISTLTIQRTEQRDSAMYRCASSTSGGDTGELFFGEGSRLTVL.

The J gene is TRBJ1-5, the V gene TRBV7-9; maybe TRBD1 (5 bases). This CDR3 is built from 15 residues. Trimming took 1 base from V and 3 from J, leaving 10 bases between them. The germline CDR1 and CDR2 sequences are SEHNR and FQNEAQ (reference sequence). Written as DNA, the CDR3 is TGTGCCAGCAGCTTAGGCGTCAGGGCCAATCAGCCCCAGCATTTT. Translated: CASSLGVRANQPQHF. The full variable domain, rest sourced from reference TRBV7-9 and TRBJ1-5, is DTGVSQNPRHKITKRGQNVTFRCDPISEHNRLYWYRQTLGQGPEFLTYFQNEAQLEKSRLLSDRFSAERPKGSFSTLEIQRTEQGDSAMYLCASSLGVRANQPQHFGDGTRLSIL.

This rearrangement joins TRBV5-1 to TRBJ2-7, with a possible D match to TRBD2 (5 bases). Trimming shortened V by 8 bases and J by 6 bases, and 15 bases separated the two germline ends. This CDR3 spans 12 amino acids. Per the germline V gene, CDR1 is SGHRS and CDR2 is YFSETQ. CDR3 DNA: TGCGCCAGTTGCTTGTCGGGGAGCGAGCAGTACTTC. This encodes CASCLSGSEQYF. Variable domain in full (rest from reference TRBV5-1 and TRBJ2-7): KAGVTQTPRYLIKTRGQQVTLSCSPISGHRSVSWYQQTPGQGLQFLFEYFSETQRNKGNFPGRFSGRQFSNSRSEMNVSTLELGDSALYLCASCLSGSEQYFGPGTRLTVT.

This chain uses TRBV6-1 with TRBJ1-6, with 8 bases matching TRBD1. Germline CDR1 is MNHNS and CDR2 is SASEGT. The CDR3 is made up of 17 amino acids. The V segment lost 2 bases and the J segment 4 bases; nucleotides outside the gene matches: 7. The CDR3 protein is CASSERSGGLYNSPLHF. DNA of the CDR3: TGTGCCAGCAGTGAAAGGTCAGGGGGCTTATATAATTCACCCCTCCACTTT.

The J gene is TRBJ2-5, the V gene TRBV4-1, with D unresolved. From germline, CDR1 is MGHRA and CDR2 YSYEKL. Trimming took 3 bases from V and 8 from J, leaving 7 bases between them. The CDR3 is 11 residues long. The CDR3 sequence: CASSHDFTQYF. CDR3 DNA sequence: TGCGCCAGCAGCCATGACTTCACCCAGTACTTC.

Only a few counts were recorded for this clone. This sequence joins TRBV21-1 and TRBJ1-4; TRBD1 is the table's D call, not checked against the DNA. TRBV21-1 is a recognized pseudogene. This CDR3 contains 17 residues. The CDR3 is CASSTERDRERNEKLFF. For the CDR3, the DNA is TGTGCCAGCAGCACCGAGCGGGACAGGGAACGTAATGAAAAACTGTTTTTT.

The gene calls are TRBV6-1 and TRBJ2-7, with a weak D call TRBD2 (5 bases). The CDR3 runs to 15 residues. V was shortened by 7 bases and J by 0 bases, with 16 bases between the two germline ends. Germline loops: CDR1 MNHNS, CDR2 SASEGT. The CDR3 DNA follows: TGTGCCAGCATCCCCCGGGGAAGGGTCTCCTACGAGCAGTACTTC. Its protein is CASIPRGRVSYEQYF.

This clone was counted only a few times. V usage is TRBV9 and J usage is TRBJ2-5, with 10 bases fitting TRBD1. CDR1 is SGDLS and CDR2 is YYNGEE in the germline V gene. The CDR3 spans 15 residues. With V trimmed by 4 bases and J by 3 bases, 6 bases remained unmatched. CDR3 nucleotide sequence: TGTGCCAGCAGCCCGACAGGGGGCGGGGAAGAGACCCAGTACTTC. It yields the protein CASSPTGGGEETQYF.

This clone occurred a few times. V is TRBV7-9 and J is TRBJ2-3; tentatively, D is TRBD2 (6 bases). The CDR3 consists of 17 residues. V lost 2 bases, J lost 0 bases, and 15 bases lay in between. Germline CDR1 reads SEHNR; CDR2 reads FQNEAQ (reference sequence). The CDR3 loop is CASSLFSGGVSTDTQYF. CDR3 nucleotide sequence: TGTGCCAGCAGCTTATTTAGCGGTGGGGTTAGCACAGATACGCAGTATTTT.

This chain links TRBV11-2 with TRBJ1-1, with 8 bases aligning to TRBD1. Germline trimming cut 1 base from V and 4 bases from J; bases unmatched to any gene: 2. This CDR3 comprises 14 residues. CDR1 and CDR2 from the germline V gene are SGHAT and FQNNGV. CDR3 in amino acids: CASSLATGGTEAFF. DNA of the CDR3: TGTGCCAGCAGCTTAGCTACAGGGGGCACTGAAGCTTTCTTT.

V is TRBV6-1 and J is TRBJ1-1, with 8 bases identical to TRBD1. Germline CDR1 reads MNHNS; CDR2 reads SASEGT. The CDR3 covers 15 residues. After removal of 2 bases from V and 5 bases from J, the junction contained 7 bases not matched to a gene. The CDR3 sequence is CASSEPGQVVTEAFF. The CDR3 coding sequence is TGTGCCAGCAGTGAACCGGGACAGGTGGTTACTGAAGCTTTCTTT.

CDR3 sequence (DNA): TGTGCCAGTAGACCCAGGGGGAGGCGAGACACCGGGGAGCTGTTTTTT. Translation: CASRPRGRRDTGELFF. This rearrangement joins TRBV19 to TRBJ2-2; D may be TRBD1 (7 bases). The CDR3 runs 16 residues. Trimming removed 6 bases at V and 3 bases at J, with 17 bases between. Germline CDR1 LNHDA, CDR2 SQIVND (reference sequence).

CDR3 protein: CASSQDLGPPGQPQHF. For the CDR3, the DNA is TGCGCCAGCAGCCAAGATCTCGGCCCCCCAGGGCAGCCCCAGCATTTT. V usage is TRBV4-1 and J usage is TRBJ1-5; a weak D match, TRBD1 (5 bases). The V gene's germline CDR1 is MGHRA and CDR2 YSYEKL. This CDR3 contains 16 residues. With 0 bases removed from V and 7 bases from J, the gap between germline ends came to 16 bases.

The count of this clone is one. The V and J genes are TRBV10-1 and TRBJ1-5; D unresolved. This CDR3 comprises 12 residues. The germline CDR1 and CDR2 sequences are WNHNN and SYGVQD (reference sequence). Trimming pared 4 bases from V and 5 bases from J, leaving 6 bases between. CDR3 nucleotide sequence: TGCGCCAGCAGTGCCGCGGATCAGCCCCAGCATTTT. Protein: CASSAADQPQHF.

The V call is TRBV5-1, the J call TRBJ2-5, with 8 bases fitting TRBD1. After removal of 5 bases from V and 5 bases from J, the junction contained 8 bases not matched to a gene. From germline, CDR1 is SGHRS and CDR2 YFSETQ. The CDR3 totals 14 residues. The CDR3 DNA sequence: TGCGCCAGCAGTGCTGCAGGGGGCGCTGAGACCCAGTACTTC. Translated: CASSAAGGAETQYF.

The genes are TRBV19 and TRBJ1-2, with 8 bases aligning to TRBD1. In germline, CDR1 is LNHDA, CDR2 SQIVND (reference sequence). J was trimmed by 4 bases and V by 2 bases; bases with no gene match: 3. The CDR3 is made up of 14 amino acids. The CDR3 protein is CASSIRQGSYGYTF. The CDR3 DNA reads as TGTGCCAGTAGTATAAGACAGGGGAGCTATGGCTACACCTTC.

CDR3 DNA: TGTGCCAGCAGCCCCAAGCCCGGAGGGGCGGAGAACAATGAGCAGTTCTTC. Protein product: CASSPKPGGAENNEQFF. V is TRBV21-1 and J is TRBJ2-1; the table's D call TRBD2 went unverified against the DNA. TRBV21-1 corresponds to a pseudogene. This CDR3 region has 17 residues.

The CDR3 DNA reads TGTGCCACCGTGGACAGGGCCTATGGCTACACCTTC. Translation: CATVDRAYGYTF. V gene TRBV6-6 combines with J gene TRBJ1-2; 8 nucleotides align to TRBD1. Germline-derived CDR1 and CDR2 are MNHNY and SVGAGI (reference sequence). The CDR3 totals 12 residues. Losses at the gene ends were 10 bases for V and 4 bases for J; bases not matched to a gene: 5.

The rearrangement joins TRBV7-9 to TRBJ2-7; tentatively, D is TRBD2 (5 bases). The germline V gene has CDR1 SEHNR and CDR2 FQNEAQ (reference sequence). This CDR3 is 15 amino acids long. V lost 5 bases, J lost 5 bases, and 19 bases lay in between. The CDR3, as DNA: TGTGCCAGCAGCCACCCCGGTTTTATCGGGGACGAGCAGTACTTC. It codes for CASSHPGFIGDEQYF.

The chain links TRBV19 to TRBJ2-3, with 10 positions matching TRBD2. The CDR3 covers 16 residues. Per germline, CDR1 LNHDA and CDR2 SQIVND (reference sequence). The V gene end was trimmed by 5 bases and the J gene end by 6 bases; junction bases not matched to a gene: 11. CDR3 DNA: TGTGCCAGTAGTCCTGGACTAGCGGTGAATACCGATACGCAGTATTTT. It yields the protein CASSPGLAVNTDTQYF.

The CDR3 loop is CASSLTGTRGYTF. The CDR3 DNA follows: TGTGCCAGCAGCTTAACAGGAACGAGGGGCTACACCTTC. V is TRBV11-3 and J is TRBJ1-2; perhaps TRBD1 as D (5 bases). CDR3 size: 13 residues. The V end was cut by 2 bases, the J end by 8 bases, with 12 bases between. Per the germline V gene, CDR1 is SGHNT and CDR2 is YENEEA. Using reference TRBV11-3 and TRBJ1-2 for the parts outside the CDR3, the full variable domain is EAGVVQSPRYKIIEKKQPVAFWCNPISGHNTLYWYLQNLGQGPELLIRYENEEAVDDSQLPKDRFSAERLKGVDSTLKIQPAELGDSAVYLCASSLTGTRGYTFGSGTRLTVV.

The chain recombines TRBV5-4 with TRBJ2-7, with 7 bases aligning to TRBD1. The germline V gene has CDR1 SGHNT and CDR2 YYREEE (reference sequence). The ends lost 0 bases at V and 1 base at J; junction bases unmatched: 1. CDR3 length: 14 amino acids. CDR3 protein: CASSLGQGSYEQYF. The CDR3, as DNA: TGTGCCAGCAGCTTGGGACAGGGTTCCTACGAGCAGTACTTC.

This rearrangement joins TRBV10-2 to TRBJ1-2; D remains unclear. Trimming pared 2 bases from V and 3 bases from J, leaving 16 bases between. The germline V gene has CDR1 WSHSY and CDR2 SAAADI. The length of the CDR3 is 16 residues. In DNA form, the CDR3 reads TGCGCCAGCAGTGAGACATTCCAGGTCCCTTACTATGGCTACACCTTC. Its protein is CASSETFQVPYYGYTF.

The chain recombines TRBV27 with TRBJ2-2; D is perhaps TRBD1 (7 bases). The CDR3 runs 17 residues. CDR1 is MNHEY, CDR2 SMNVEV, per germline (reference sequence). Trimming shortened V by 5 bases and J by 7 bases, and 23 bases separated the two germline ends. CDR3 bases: TGTGCCAGCAGTCCGCCTCGGAGGGGGCGAACATTCGGGGAGCTGTTTTTT. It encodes CASSPPRRGRTFGELFF.

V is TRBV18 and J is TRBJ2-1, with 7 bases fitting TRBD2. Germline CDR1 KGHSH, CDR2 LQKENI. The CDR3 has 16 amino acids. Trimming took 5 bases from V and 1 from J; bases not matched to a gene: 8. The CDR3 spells CASSTTAGESYNEQFF. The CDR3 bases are TGTGCCAGCTCAACCACGGCGGGGGAGTCCTACAATGAGCAGTTCTTC.

CDR3 residues: CASSLATGPHGYTF. The CDR3 DNA reads as TGTGCCAGCAGCTTAGCCACAGGGCCCCATGGCTACACCTTC. The chain uses TRBV7-9 and TRBJ1-2; D may be TRBD1 (6 bases). The CDR3 spans 14 residues. The ends were cut back, 0 bases at V and 6 bases at J, with 11 bases in the middle. The V gene's germline CDR1 is SEHNR and CDR2 FQNEAQ (reference sequence).

The CDR3 nucleotides are TGTGCCAGCAGTGAAGGAGACAGGGGGGTACCCTACGAGCAGTACTTC. Translated, it gives CASSEGDRGVPYEQYF. V and J are TRBV6-1 and TRBJ2-7, with 9 bases that match TRBD1. The J segment lost 2 bases and the V segment lost 1 base, leaving 6 bases of the junction unmatched. This CDR3 is 16 amino acids long. Per germline, CDR1 MNHNS and CDR2 SASEGT.